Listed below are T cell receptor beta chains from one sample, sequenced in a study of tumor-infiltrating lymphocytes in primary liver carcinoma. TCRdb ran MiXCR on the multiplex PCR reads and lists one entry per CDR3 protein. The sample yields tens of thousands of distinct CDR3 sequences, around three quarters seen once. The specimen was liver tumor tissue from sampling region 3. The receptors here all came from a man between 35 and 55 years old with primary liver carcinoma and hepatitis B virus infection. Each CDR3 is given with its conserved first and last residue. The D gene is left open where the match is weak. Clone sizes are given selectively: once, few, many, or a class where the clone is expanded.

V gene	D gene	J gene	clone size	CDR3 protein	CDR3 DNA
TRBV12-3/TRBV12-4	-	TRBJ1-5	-	CASSATDSNLPQHF	TGTGCCAGCAGTGCAACAGATAGCAATCTGCCCCAGCATTTT
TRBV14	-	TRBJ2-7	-	CTSSQGTYYGQYF	TGTACCAGCAGCCAAGGGACCTACTACGGACAGTACTTC
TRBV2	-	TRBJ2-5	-	CASSEDRVRGTQYF	TGTGCCAGCAGCGAAGACAGGGTGCGGGGGACCCAGTACTTC
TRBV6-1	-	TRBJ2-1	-	CATSLPTGQFF	TGTGCCACCAGCCTTCCGACGGGGCAGTTCTTC
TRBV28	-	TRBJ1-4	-	CTSSSRDGGNEKLFF	TGTACCAGCAGTTCCCGGGACGGAGGTAATGAAAAACTGTTTTTT
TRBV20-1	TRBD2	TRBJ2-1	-	CSAQTSGSDSTYNEQLF	TGCAGTGCTCAGACTAGCGGGAGCGACTCAACCTACAATGAGCAGCTCTTC
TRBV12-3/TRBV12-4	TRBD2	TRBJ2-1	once	CASRPSGGEHFF	TGTGCCAGCAGGCCTAGCGGTGGTGAGCATTTCTTC
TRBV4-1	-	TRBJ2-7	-	CASSHVGSGVGERYF	TGCGCCAGCAGCCATGTGGGATCAGGGGTGGGCGAGCGGTACTTC
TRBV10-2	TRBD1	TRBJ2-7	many	CASSAGQGGYEQYF	TGCGCCAGCAGTGCTGGACAGGGGGGCTACGAGCAGTACTTC
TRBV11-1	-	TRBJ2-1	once	CAGSGRGGGYNEQFF	TGTGCCGGCAGCGGAAGGGGGGGAGGCTACAATGAGCAGTTCTTC
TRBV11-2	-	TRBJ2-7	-	CASSLTDTDEQYF	TGTGCCAGCAGCTTAACTGACACTGACGAGCAGTACTTC